These 9 T cell receptor beta chains were sequenced from one sample in a study of Ad26.COV2.S vaccination and SARS-CoV-2 variants. Produced via immunoSEQ multiplex PCR; TCRdb's table is partial and in-frame only. The table records about 350,000 clones, about 91% of them present only once. The sequenced sample was peripheral blood, obtained after recovery from COVID-19. These receptors were collected from a human donor who had recovered from COVID-19.

V gene TRBV18 combines with J gene TRBJ1-1; no reliable D call. The CDR3 consists of 15 residues. The germline gives CDR1 KGHSH, CDR2 LQKENI. Deletions cut 3 bases from V and 1 base from J, with 12 bases between. CDR3 amino acids: CASSPSPPANTEAFF. The CDR3, as DNA: TGTGCCAGCTCACCTAGCCCGCCAGCGAACACTGAAGCTTTCTTT.

Written as DNA, the CDR3 is TGTGCCAGCAGGAAACAGTTGAACACTGAAGCTTTCTTT. This encodes CASRKQLNTEAFF. The chain is built from TRBV6-5 and TRBJ1-1, with no clear D. The V gene's germline CDR1 is MNHEY and CDR2 SVGAGI. The V end lost 6 bases, the J end lost 0 bases, and 8 bases lay between the germline ends. The CDR3 contains 13 residues.

The J gene is TRBJ1-6, the V gene TRBV5-1; D may be TRBD1 (6 bases). CDR3 length: 16 residues. The germline V gene encodes CDR1 SGHRS and CDR2 YFSETQ. The ends were cut back, 4 bases at V and 9 bases at J, with 20 bases in the middle. CDR3 residues: CASSPRGRTKGSPLHF. DNA of the CDR3: TGCGCCAGCAGCCCTAGGGGGAGAACGAAGGGTTCACCCCTCCACTTT. The full variable domain, rest sourced from reference TRBV5-1 and TRBJ1-6, is KAGVTQTPRYLIKTRGQQVTLSCSPISGHRSVSWYQQTPGQGLQFLFEYFSETQRNKGNFPGRFSGRQFSNSRSEMNVSTLELGDSALYLCASSPRGRTKGSPLHFGNGTRLTVT.

V is TRBV5-8 and J is TRBJ2-1; D may be TRBD1 (8 bases). Germline V gene lookup returns CDR1 SGHTS and CDR2 YDEGEE. V was trimmed by 6 bases and J by 0 bases, leaving 16 bases between them. The CDR3 length is 16 residues. CDR3 region: CASNRGGSSSYNEQFF. The DNA of the CDR3 is TGTGCCAGCAACAGGGGGGGGTCGAGCTCCTACAATGAGCAGTTCTTC.

V gene TRBV29-1 combines with J gene TRBJ2-3, with no clear D. The V and J ends lost 4 bases and 2 bases respectively, with 7 bases between them. CDR1 and CDR2 (germline): SQVTM, ANQGSEA. CDR3 size: 12 residues. CDR3 sequence reads: CSVAQVTDTQYF. CDR3 nucleotides: TGCAGCGTTGCCCAGGTCACAGATACGCAGTATTTT.

The chain uses TRBV7-9 and TRBJ2-7; 7 bases are shared with TRBD2. Germline values: CDR1 SEHNR, CDR2 FQNEAQ (reference sequence). Trimming at V came to 10 bases and at J to 0 bases, leaving 15 bases not matched to a gene. The CDR3 totals 16 residues. In nucleotides, the CDR3 is TGTGCCACGGCGCCTCCGGGGGGTCGCAGCTCCTACGAGCAGTACTTC. This encodes CATAPPGGRSSYEQYF.

This clone was observed once. The chain links TRBV12-3 or TRBV12-4 to TRBJ1-2; D gene unclear. Trimming cost V 3 bases and J 1 base, with 6 bases left between them. This CDR3 comprises 13 residues. The chain's CDR3 is CASSFLGNYGYTF. In DNA, the CDR3 is TGTGCCAGCAGTTTCTTGGGTAACTATGGCTACACCTTC.

V is TRBV27 and J is TRBJ1-6; TRBD1 matches 10 bases. This CDR3 spans 14 amino acids. The V gene's germline CDR1 is MNHEY and CDR2 SMNVEV (reference sequence). Trimming at V came to 5 bases and at J to 6 bases, leaving 1 base not matched to a gene. The CDR3 reads CASSDRGPNSPLHF. The CDR3 region has the DNA TGTGCCAGCAGTGACAGGGGGCCTAATTCACCCCTCCACTTT.

The chain employs TRBV5-1 and TRBJ2-3; 8 nucleotides match TRBD2. Germline values: CDR1 SGHRS, CDR2 YFSETQ. The CDR3 has 16 residues. Trimming removed 1 base from V and 0 bases from J; junction bases left unmatched: 4. CDR3 nucleotide sequence: TGCGCCAGCAGCTTGTCTACGGGGGGGAGCACAGATACGCAGTATTTT. Translated: CASSLSTGGSTDTQYF. Looking up the rest from reference TRBV5-1 and TRBJ2-3 gives the full variable domain: KAGVTQTPRYLIKTRGQQVTLSCSPISGHRSVSWYQQTPGQGLQFLFEYFSETQRNKGNFPGRFSGRQFSNSRSEMNVSTLELGDSALYLCASSLSTGGSTDTQYFGPGTRLTVL.